This T cell receptor (beta chain) is from a study of cytomegalovirus exposure and HLA in healthy donors. In the study overall: Prior work identified around 100 million unique TCR beta sequences in 150 million to 200 million T cells.

Primers for the PCR totalled 60 Vbeta and 13 Jbeta. Only in-frame clones appear in the TCRdb table, and some are missing; sequencing was by immunoSEQ multiplex PCR. The sample lists some 170,000 clones; approximately 80% were seen once. CDR3 length: 14 residues. With V trimmed by 2 bases and J by 8 bases, 4 bases remained unmatched. CDR1 is SEHNR and CDR2 is FQNEAQ in the germline V gene (reference sequence). The table lists this clone with a count of one. Its matching antigen is unknown. Study-level results: An analysis done earlier found most TCR beta V segments productive about 87% or about 30% of the time. Later analysis found that TCR beta chains associated with HLA were more clonally expanded than other, equally common chains.

Sequenced input: PBMCs. The TCR was taken from a woman in her forties or fifties in good health and CMV-seronegative. The chain uses TRBV7-9 and TRBJ1-4; 8 bases are shared with TRBD1. Here the CDR3 DNA reads TGTGCCAGCAGCTTACAGGGGGCGGGGGAAAAACTGTTTTTT. Protein sequence: CASSLQGAGEKLFF.